A selection of T cell receptor beta chains follows, all from one sample in a study of shared clonotypes between healthy human individuals. TCRdb keeps only in-frame clones here, not all; method: immunoSEQ multiplex PCR. The table records 730,000 or so clones, approximately 75% of them present only once. The sample was memory CD4+ T cells sorted from blood. Every receptor here comes from a woman aged 25 to 39 in good health. Both conserved end residues are part of each CDR3. A D gene is named only where the DNA matches it firmly. A clone size is listed for some rows: how often the clone was seen (once, few, many), or a class if it is expanded.

J gene: TRBJ1-4; V gene: TRBV28; clone size: NA; D gene: NA; CDR3 DNA: TGTGCCAGCAGCTGGGAGGGAATGCGTGAAAAACTGTTTTTT; CDR3 protein: CASSWEGMREKLFF
J gene: TRBJ2-5; V gene: TRBV7-9; clone size: few; D gene: TRBD2; CDR3 DNA: TGTGCCAGCAGCCGAGCCCTAGCGGAAGAGACCCAGTACTTC; CDR3 protein: CASSRALAEETQYF
J gene: TRBJ1-4; V gene: TRBV25-1; clone size: NA; D gene: NA; CDR3 DNA: TGTGCCAGCAGTGAGCAGGGTCCAACTAATGAAAAACTGTTTTTT; CDR3 protein: CASSEQGPTNEKLFF
J gene: TRBJ2-7; V gene: TRBV28; clone size: NA; D gene: TRBD2; CDR3 DNA: TGTGCCAGCAGTTCGGGGACTAGCGGGAGACTCGACGAGCAGTACTTC; CDR3 protein: CASSSGTSGRLDEQYF
J gene: TRBJ2-7; V gene: TRBV7-2; clone size: NA; D gene: TRBD2; CDR3 DNA: TGTGCCAGCAGCTTGTTACTAGCGGGAGGGCCCAGGGGATCCGAGCAGTACTTC; CDR3 protein: CASSLLLAGGPRGSEQYF
J gene: TRBJ2-7; V gene: TRBV18; clone size: many; D gene: TRBD2; CDR3 DNA: TGTGCCAGCTCACCTAGCGGGAGTTACGAGCAGTACTTC; CDR3 protein: CASSPSGSYEQYF
J gene: TRBJ2-5; V gene: TRBV19; clone size: NA; D gene: NA; CDR3 DNA: TGTGCCAGTAGTATAATGAGTGCAGAAGAGACCCAGTACTTC; CDR3 protein: CASSIMSAEETQYF
J gene: TRBJ1-2; V gene: TRBV6-5; clone size: NA; D gene: TRBD1; CDR3 DNA: TGTGCCAGCAGTTCCGGACAGGGGCTTGGCTACACCTTC; CDR3 protein: CASSSGQGLGYTF
J gene: TRBJ1-3; V gene: TRBV29-1; clone size: NA; D gene: NA; CDR3 DNA: TGCAGCGTTGAAGGCAGGGTTGGAAACACCATATATTTT; CDR3 protein: CSVEGRVGNTIYF
J gene: TRBJ2-1; V gene: TRBV7-6; clone size: few; D gene: NA; CDR3 DNA: TGTGCCAGCAGCTTAGAGAGAAGGGCCTACAATGAGCAGTTCTTC; CDR3 protein: CASSLERRAYNEQFF
J gene: TRBJ2-1; V gene: TRBV7-9; clone size: NA; D gene: TRBD2; CDR3 DNA: TGTGCCAGCAGCTTACTTAGCGGGAGCTACAATGAGCAGTTCTTC; CDR3 protein: CASSLLSGSYNEQFF
J gene: TRBJ2-7; V gene: TRBV30; clone size: few; D gene: TRBD2; CDR3 DNA: TGTGCCTGGAGTGCGACTAGCGGTTATGGCAGGGAGCAGTACTTC; CDR3 protein: CAWSATSGYGREQYF
J gene: TRBJ2-7; V gene: TRBV28; clone size: NA; D gene: NA; CDR3 DNA: TGTGCCAGCAGCCAGGGACTCCCGAGCGAGCAGTACTTC; CDR3 protein: CASSQGLPSEQYF
J gene: TRBJ2-7; V gene: TRBV11-2; clone size: NA; D gene: NA; CDR3 DNA: TGTGCCAGCAGCTTCGCGGAGGGTTCCTACGAGCAGTACTTC; CDR3 protein: CASSFAEGSYEQYF
J gene: TRBJ2-2; V gene: TRBV5-3; clone size: few; D gene: NA; CDR3 DNA: TGTGCCAGAAGCTTAGTAGCGGTATCCGGGGAGCTGTTTTTT; CDR3 protein: CARSLVAVSGELFF
J gene: TRBJ2-1; V gene: TRBV29-1; clone size: NA; D gene: NA; CDR3 DNA: TGCAGCGTTGTCAGGGGCCAGTACAATGAGCAGTTCTTC; CDR3 protein: CSVVRGQYNEQFF
J gene: TRBJ1-1; V gene: TRBV18; clone size: NA; D gene: NA; CDR3 DNA: TGTGCCAGCTCACCAGAGGGGTCGGGGCGAACTGAAGCTTTCTTT; CDR3 protein: CASSPEGSGRTEAFF
J gene: TRBJ2-7; V gene: TRBV4-1; clone size: NA; D gene: TRBD2; CDR3 DNA: TGCGCCAGCAGCCAAGTGCAAGCGGGGGGGACCTACGAGCAGTACTTC; CDR3 protein: CASSQVQAGGTYEQYF
J gene: TRBJ2-1; V gene: TRBV6-5; clone size: once; D gene: TRBD2; CDR3 DNA: TGTGCCAGCAGAGGACTAGCGCTATACAATGAGCAGTTCTTC; CDR3 protein: CASRGLALYNEQFF
J gene: TRBJ2-1; V gene: TRBV5-1; clone size: NA; D gene: NA; CDR3 DNA: TGCGCCAGCAGCATCGGGACGGAGGGCAATGAGCAGTTCTTC; CDR3 protein: CASSIGTEGNEQFF
J gene: TRBJ2-1; V gene: TRBV5-1; clone size: NA; D gene: TRBD2; CDR3 DNA: TGCGCCAGCAGCTTTGGTGTGGGCGGGAGCTCCTACAATGAGCAGTTCTTC; CDR3 protein: CASSFGVGGSSYNEQFF
J gene: TRBJ1-2; V gene: TRBV5-4; clone size: NA; D gene: NA; CDR3 DNA: TGTGCCAGCAGCTTGGAAGGCAGGGACTATGGCTACACCTTC; CDR3 protein: CASSLEGRDYGYTF
J gene: TRBJ2-1; V gene: TRBV4-2; clone size: NA; D gene: TRBD2; CDR3 DNA: TGTGCCAGCAGCTCCCGACTAGCGGGAGACAATGAGCAGTTCTTC; CDR3 protein: CASSSRLAGDNEQFF
J gene: TRBJ2-5; V gene: TRBV19; clone size: NA; D gene: NA; CDR3 DNA: TGTGCCAGTAGTATTGCACTCGGAGAGACCCAGTACTTC; CDR3 protein: CASSIALGETQYF
J gene: TRBJ1-2; V gene: TRBV14; clone size: NA; D gene: NA; CDR3 DNA: TGTGCCAGCAGCCCGTATTCCTTTGCCAACTATGGCTACACCTTC; CDR3 protein: CASSPYSFANYGYTF
J gene: TRBJ1-3; V gene: TRBV18; clone size: NA; D gene: NA; CDR3 DNA: TGTGCCAGCTCACCTCAGGGGCCCCGCTCTGGAAACACCATATATTTT; CDR3 protein: CASSPQGPRSGNTIYF
J gene: TRBJ2-7; V gene: TRBV11-2; clone size: few; D gene: TRBD1; CDR3 DNA: TGTGCCAGCAGCTCTAACCCGGGACAGACCTACGAGCAGTACTTC; CDR3 protein: CASSSNPGQTYEQYF
J gene: TRBJ2-3; V gene: TRBV5-1; clone size: few; D gene: NA; CDR3 DNA: TGCGCCAGCAGTATAGGACAAGGGGCTAGCACAGATACGCAGTATTTT; CDR3 protein: CASSIGQGASTDTQYF
J gene: TRBJ1-1; V gene: TRBV6-1; clone size: once; D gene: NA; CDR3 DNA: TGTGCCAGCAGTGAGGGTTTGGTGGGGAACACTGAAGCTTTCTTT; CDR3 protein: CASSEGLVGNTEAFF
J gene: TRBJ1-1; V gene: TRBV18; clone size: NA; D gene: NA; CDR3 DNA: TGTGCCAGCTCACCTTTCGGGACAATGAACACTGAAGCTTTCTTT; CDR3 protein: CASSPFGTMNTEAFF
J gene: TRBJ2-7; V gene: TRBV11-3; clone size: many; D gene: TRBD2; CDR3 DNA: TGTGCCAGCAGCAAAGGACTAGCGGGAACCTACGAGCAGTACTTC; CDR3 protein: CASSKGLAGTYEQYF
J gene: TRBJ2-7; V gene: TRBV7-2; clone size: NA; D gene: NA; CDR3 DNA: TGTGCCAGCAGCTTTAGTCAGTTTACCTCCTACGAGCAGTACTTC; CDR3 protein: CASSFSQFTSYEQYF
J gene: TRBJ2-1; V gene: TRBV11-1; clone size: few; D gene: NA; CDR3 DNA: TGTGCCAGCAGCTTAACTAGCTTTTACAATGAGCAGTTCTTC; CDR3 protein: CASSLTSFYNEQFF
J gene: TRBJ1-3; V gene: TRBV2; clone size: NA; D gene: NA; CDR3 DNA: TGTGCCAGCAGTGAGCAGGTTAACTCTGGAAACACCATATATTTT; CDR3 protein: CASSEQVNSGNTIYF
J gene: TRBJ1-2; V gene: TRBV18; clone size: NA; D gene: NA; CDR3 DNA: TGTGCCAGCTCACCATTAGACTATGGCTACACCTTC; CDR3 protein: CASSPLDYGYTF
J gene: TRBJ1-1; V gene: TRBV6-1; clone size: NA; D gene: NA; CDR3 DNA: TGTGCCAGCAGTGAAGTCTGGACAGTCCGCCCTAACACTGAAGCTTTCTTT; CDR3 protein: CASSEVWTVRPNTEAFF
J gene: TRBJ2-1; V gene: TRBV9; clone size: NA; D gene: TRBD2; CDR3 DNA: TGTGCCAGCAAGCTAGCGGGAGAGCAGTTCTTC; CDR3 protein: CASKLAGEQFF
J gene: TRBJ2-7; V gene: TRBV9; clone size: NA; D gene: NA; CDR3 DNA: TGTGCAGACGGGGCTCACTACGAGCAGTACTTC; CDR3 protein: CADGAHYEQYF
J gene: TRBJ1-2; V gene: TRBV25-1; clone size: few; D gene: NA; CDR3 DNA: TGTGCCAGCAGTGCGGTCTATGGCTACACCTTC; CDR3 protein: CASSAVYGYTF
J gene: TRBJ2-2; V gene: TRBV6-5; clone size: NA; D gene: NA; CDR3 DNA: TGTGCCAGCAGGGATCCACGGGGAAACACCGGGGAGCTGTTTTTT; CDR3 protein: CASRDPRGNTGELFF
J gene: TRBJ1-1; V gene: TRBV5-1; clone size: few; D gene: NA; CDR3 DNA: TGCGCCAGCAGCGCCCGAGGTAACAGCGCCGGGGAAGCTTTCTTT; CDR3 protein: CASSARGNSAGEAFF
J gene: TRBJ1-1; V gene: TRBV6-6; clone size: NA; D gene: NA; CDR3 DNA: TGTGCCAGCAGTCAACAGGGAGGGCATATGGGGGCTTTCTTT; CDR3 protein: CASSQQGGHMGAFF
J gene: TRBJ1-5; V gene: TRBV4-1; clone size: NA; D gene: TRBD1; CDR3 DNA: TGCGCCAGCAGCCAAGTACAGGGGGGGTTCAGCAATCAGCCCCAGCATTTT; CDR3 protein: CASSQVQGGFSNQPQHF
J gene: TRBJ1-5; V gene: TRBV28; clone size: once; D gene: NA; CDR3 DNA: TGTGCCAGCAGAGGTCAAGGGAAGAATCAGCCCCAGCATTTT; CDR3 protein: CASRGQGKNQPQHF
J gene: TRBJ2-3; V gene: TRBV6-1; clone size: NA; D gene: TRBD2; CDR3 DNA: TGTGCCAGCAGTGAAACGCTACCTCGACTAGCTGCGCAGTATTTT; CDR3 protein: CASSETLPRLAAQYF
J gene: TRBJ1-1; V gene: TRBV19; clone size: NA; D gene: NA; CDR3 DNA: TGTGCCAGTCCTACATATGAAGCTTTCTTT; CDR3 protein: CASPTYEAFF
J gene: TRBJ2-1; V gene: TRBV29-1; clone size: NA; D gene: NA; CDR3 DNA: TGCAGCGTTTGGGACACACCCAATGAGCAGTTCTTC; CDR3 protein: CSVWDTPNEQFF
J gene: TRBJ2-7; V gene: TRBV19; clone size: NA; D gene: TRBD2; CDR3 DNA: TGTGCCAGTAGCCGTCGGGAGCGGGAATACGAGCAGTACTTC; CDR3 protein: CASSRREREYEQYF